Described below is a single T cell receptor beta chain sequence and its context. Its antigen is undetermined. Naive CD45RA+ and memory CD45RO+ CD4+ or CD8+ T cells were FACS-sorted. The data were obtained in a study of regulatory dendritic cells for organ transplantation. The method was immunoSEQ multiplex PCR; TCRdb's version includes in-frame clones alone and lacks a portion of them. Of fewer than 40,000 clones in the sample, about nine tenths were seen once. Overall study results and limits: Naive CD4+ and CD8+ repertoires were highly diverse; memory CD8+ was most oligoclonal. Mature dendritic cells appeared to drive more memory CD8+ clonal expansion than regulatory ones.

CDR1 is MNHEY, CDR2 SMNVEV, per germline (reference sequence). Trimming took 1 base from V and 10 from J, leaving 14 bases between them. CDR3 length equals 15 residues. This sequence was found in a human donor in good health. This chain uses TRBV27 with TRBJ1-6; TRBD1 might be the D (5 bases). The sample comprised naive CD8+ T cells from blood. Subset reported: CD45RA+ naive T cells. DNA for the CDR3: TGTGCCAGCAGTTTATTCCAGGGAGGCGGCTCACCCCTCCACTTT. Its protein is CASSLFQGGGSPLHF.